Listed here are 29 T cell receptor beta chains from one sample, sequenced in a study of shared clonotypes between healthy human individuals. Produced via immunoSEQ multiplex PCR; TCRdb's table is partial and in-frame only. The profile shows some 500,000 clones, approximately 79% of them singletons. The sequencing input was PBMCs. The receptors originated from a woman aged 40-49 years in good health. Some clones in this sample may be carry-over from other donors' samples.

V gene TRBV5-1 combines with J gene TRBJ2-3, with TRBD1 identical over 7 bases. Germline V gene data show CDR1 as SGHRS and CDR2 as YFSETQ. The V gene end was trimmed by 5 bases and the J gene end by 2 bases; junction bases not matched to a gene: 5. CDR3 length: 14 residues. The chain's CDR3 is CASSRDSYTDTQYF. In DNA form, the CDR3 reads TGCGCCAGCAGTCGGGACAGTTACACAGATACGCAGTATTTT. Together with reference TRBV5-1 and TRBJ2-3, the CDR3 gives the full variable domain: KAGVTQTPRYLIKTRGQQVTLSCSPISGHRSVSWYQQTPGQGLQFLFEYFSETQRNKGNFPGRFSGRQFSNSRSEMNVSTLELGDSALYLCASSRDSYTDTQYFGPGTRLTVL.

The chain has TRBV6-1 and TRBJ2-1; TRBD2 aligns across 10 bases. V shed 8 bases and J 4 bases; nucleotides not matched to a gene: 5. Germline CDR1 and CDR2: MNHNS and SASEGT. The CDR3 runs 14 residues. The CDR3 loop reads CASAGTSVYNEQFF. The CDR3 nucleotides are TGTGCCAGCGCGGGGACTAGCGTATACAATGAGCAGTTCTTC.

This clone was picked up many times. J is TRBJ2-1 and V is TRBV5-1; maybe TRBD1 (5 bases). Germline-derived CDR1 and CDR2 are SGHRS and YFSETQ. The CDR3 totals 16 residues. Trimming left V 4 bases short and J 0 bases short, with 14 bases between. CDR3 residues: CASSRQGAASYNEQFF. CDR3 nucleotide sequence: TGCGCCAGCAGCCGGCAGGGTGCTGCCTCCTACAATGAGCAGTTCTTC.

Written as DNA, the CDR3 is TGCGCCAGCAGCTTGGATGCCAGCAACACCGGGGAGCTGTTTTTT. It is translated as CASSLDASNTGELFF. The gene calls are TRBV5-1 and TRBJ2-2; D gene ambiguous. There are 15 residues in the CDR3. V gave up 0 bases and J gave up 2 bases, with 8 bases separating them. CDR1 and CDR2 (germline): SGHRS, YFSETQ. Variable domain in full (rest from reference TRBV5-1 and TRBJ2-2): KAGVTQTPRYLIKTRGQQVTLSCSPISGHRSVSWYQQTPGQGLQFLFEYFSETQRNKGNFPGRFSGRQFSNSRSEMNVSTLELGDSALYLCASSLDASNTGELFFGEGSRLTVL.

The rearrangement joins TRBV9 to TRBJ2-3; perhaps D is TRBD1 or TRBD2 (6 bases each). Germline V lookup: CDR1 SGDLS, CDR2 YYNGEE. This CDR3 is built from 14 residues. V was clipped by 3 bases and J by 9 bases, with 17 bases between them. The CDR3 here is CASSANLQGRTQYF. DNA of the CDR3: TGTGCCAGCAGCGCAAATCTTCAGGGGAGGACGCAGTATTTT.

The rearrangement joins TRBV5-1 to TRBJ1-3; 8 bases line up with TRBD1. Germline V gene sequence: CDR1 SGHRS, CDR2 YFSETQ. With 6 bases clipped from V and 1 base from J, the junction kept 6 bases outside the gene matches. The CDR3 runs 15 residues. Here the CDR3 DNA reads TGCGCCAGCACCCCCCAGGGGGCATCTGGAAACACCATATATTTT. This encodes CASTPQGASGNTIYF.

The chain recombines TRBV7-2 with TRBJ2-3, with TRBD2 identical over 11 bases. With 1 base clipped from V and 2 bases from J, the junction kept 5 bases outside the gene matches. Germline CDR1 SGHTA, CDR2 FQGNSA. This CDR3 comprises 17 residues. The CDR3: CASSLGLTSGTTDTQYF. In DNA, the CDR3 is TGTGCCAGCAGCTTAGGGCTGACTAGCGGGACCACAGATACGCAGTATTTT.

On this clone: The likely explanation is a read error, given a far larger clone one base away. Additional DNA sequences in this sample encode the identical CDR3. This sequence joins TRBV29-1 and TRBJ1-1, with D possibly being TRBD1 (5 bases). CDR3 length: 14 residues. From germline, CDR1 is SQVTM and CDR2 ANQGSEA. CDR3 protein: CSVASGASNTEAFF. In nucleotides, the CDR3 is TGCAGCGTTGCCTCCGGGGCGTCGAACACCGAAGCTTTCTTT.

This clone was seen a few times. The genes are TRBV6-4 and TRBJ2-1, with 9 nucleotides matching TRBD2. Germline CDR1 is MRHNA and CDR2 is SNTAGT. This CDR3 has 16 amino acids. The ends lost 0 bases at V and 4 bases at J; junction bases unmatched: 4. For the CDR3, the DNA is TGTGCCAGCAGTGACTCGGCTAGCGGGGAATACAATGAGCAGTTCTTC. It specifies CASSDSASGEYNEQFF.

The J gene is TRBJ2-1, the V gene TRBV7-3; TRBD2 aligns across 12 bases. From germline, CDR1 is SGHTA and CDR2 FQGTGA. This CDR3 is 16 amino acids long. Unmatched junction bases numbered 6, after V lost 8 bases and J lost 1 base. Written as DNA, the CDR3 is TGTGCCAGCGCGGTGCTAGCGGGAGGGTCCTACAATGAGCAGTTCTTC. It specifies CASAVLAGGSYNEQFF.

The V call is TRBV5-1, the J call TRBJ2-2; no clear D gene. The V gene's germline CDR1 is SGHRS and CDR2 YFSETQ. V was cut by 5 bases and J by 3 bases, with 11 bases left in between. The CDR3 is 14 amino acids. The CDR3 bases are TGCGCCAGCAGTCCGAGACAAGACACCGGGGAGCTGTTTTTT. Its translation: CASSPRQDTGELFF.

The chain links TRBV7-2 to TRBJ2-5; 11 nucleotides align to TRBD1. Unmatched junction bases numbered 2, after V lost 0 bases and J lost 2 bases. From germline, CDR1 is SGHTA and CDR2 FQGNSA. This CDR3 is built from 16 residues. For the CDR3, the DNA is TGTGCCAGCAGCTTAGCCGGGACAGGGGGTCAAGAGACCCAGTACTTC. This encodes CASSLAGTGGQETQYF.

The chain couples TRBV7-2 to TRBJ2-1; 8 nucleotides match TRBD2. With V trimmed by 10 bases and J by 1 base, 3 bases remained unmatched. Germline loops: CDR1 SGHTA, CDR2 FQGNSA. This CDR3 contains 13 residues. CDR3 sequence (DNA): TGTGCCACCCAGCGGGAGTCCTACAATGAGCAGTTCTTC. Protein: CATQRESYNEQFF. The variable domain in full, completed from reference TRBV7-2 and TRBJ2-1, reads GAGVSQSPSNKVTEKGKDVELRCDPISGHTALYWYRQSLGQGLEFLIYFQGNSAPDKSGLPSDRFSAERTGGSVSTLTIQRTQQEDSAVYLCATQRESYNEQFFGPGTRLTVL.

This clone occurred once. This rearrangement joins TRBV19 to TRBJ1-4, with 7 bases that match TRBD1. V shed 5 bases and J 3 bases; nucleotides not matched to a gene: 15. Germline V gene sequence: CDR1 LNHDA, CDR2 SQIVND (reference sequence). This CDR3 spans 18 amino acids. CDR3 DNA sequence: TGTGCCAGTAGTGGAACGCGAACCAACAGGGGAGCTAATGAAAAACTGTTTTTT. It yields the protein CASSGTRTNRGANEKLFF.

The chain employs TRBV19 and TRBJ2-5; maybe TRBD2 (6 bases). The CDR3 extends over 16 amino acids. V dropped 5 bases and J dropped 1 base, with 17 bases sitting between them. The germline gives CDR1 LNHDA, CDR2 SQIVND (reference sequence). The CDR3 nucleotides read TGTGCCAGTAGTTCCCCCACAGGAGGGATCCAAGAGACCCAGTACTTC. Translation: CASSSPTGGIQETQYF.

V usage is TRBV14 and J usage is TRBJ1-4; TRBD1 matches at 8 bases. The CDR3 is 15 residues long. V lost 4 bases to trimming and J lost 7 bases; unmatched junction nucleotides: 8. CDR1 SGHDN and CDR2 FVKESK come from the germline V gene. The chain's CDR3 is CASSPTGVGGEKLFF. The DNA for the CDR3 is TGTGCCAGCAGCCCGACAGGGGTAGGAGGTGAAAAACTGTTTTTT.

V gene TRBV27 combines with J gene TRBJ2-2; 10 nucleotides match TRBD2. J gave up 3 bases and V 3 bases, and 4 bases lay outside the gene matches. CDR3 length equals 16 residues. Germline CDR1 reads MNHEY; CDR2 reads SMNVEV (reference sequence). Written as DNA, the CDR3 is TGTGCCAGCAGTTTGGGAGCGGGAGGGGACACCGGGGAGCTGTTTTTT. This codes for CASSLGAGGDTGELFF.

On this clone itself: Other DNA sequences from this sample encode an identical CDR3 as well. In DNA, the CDR3 is TGTGCCAGCAGCCCCGGACTAGCGACAGATACGCAGTATTTT. It yields the protein CASSPGLATDTQYF. V usage is TRBV7-3 and J usage is TRBJ2-3; 9 bases align to TRBD2. There are 14 residues in the CDR3. With 5 bases clipped from V and 3 bases from J, the junction kept 3 bases outside the gene matches. Germline-derived CDR1 and CDR2 are SGHTA and FQGTGA.

The genes are TRBV7-2 and TRBJ2-3; the match to TRBD1 covers 11 bases. Looked up from germline, CDR1 is SGHTA and CDR2 is FQGNSA. Germline trimming cut 5 bases from V and 9 bases from J; bases unmatched to any gene: 19. The CDR3 extends over 18 amino acids. CDR3 residues: CASSTGTGGVAGARTQYF. Here the CDR3 DNA reads TGTGCCAGCAGCACCGGGACAGGGGGAGTAGCGGGAGCGAGGACGCAGTATTTT. Based on the CDR3 plus reference TRBV7-2 and TRBJ2-3, the full variable domain is GAGVSQSPSNKVTEKGKDVELRCDPISGHTALYWYRQSLGQGLEFLIYFQGNSAPDKSGLPSDRFSAERTGGSVSTLTIQRTQQEDSAVYLCASSTGTGGVAGARTQYFGPGTRLTVL.

This clone was seen just once. V gene TRBV6-5 combines with J gene TRBJ1-2, with D perhaps matching TRBD1 (6 bases). This CDR3 has 15 residues. The V gene lost 6 bases and the J gene lost 6 bases, with 20 bases spanning the gap. Germline V gene data show CDR1 as MNHEY and CDR2 as SVGAGI. The CDR3 DNA reads as TGTGCCAGCAGCGGCCCCGGGCGGGGGCAGGATGGCTACACCTTC. Encoded protein: CASSGPGRGQDGYTF.

The chain combines TRBV5-1 with TRBJ2-5, with no clear D. CDR1 SGHRS and CDR2 YFSETQ come from the germline V gene. The V end was cut by 5 bases, the J end by 2 bases, with 7 bases between. CDR3 length equals 12 residues. CDR3 loop: CASSFAQETQYF. DNA for the CDR3: TGCGCCAGCAGTTTCGCTCAAGAGACCCAGTACTTC.

J is TRBJ1-6 and V is TRBV30; TRBD1 aligns across 11 bases. The junction had 7 bases not matched to a gene; V was cut back by 5 bases and J by 7 bases. Germline CDR1 GTSNPN, CDR2 SVGIG (reference sequence). This CDR3 region has 15 residues. CDR3 sequence: CAWWSGTGGNSPLHF. CDR3 nucleotides: TGTGCCTGGTGGAGTGGGACAGGGGGGAATTCACCCCTCCACTTT.

V is TRBV15 and J is TRBJ2-7; D is possibly TRBD1 (7 bases). Germline V gives CDR1 LNHNV, CDR2 YYDKDF (reference sequence). The CDR3 is 16 amino acids. V was shortened by 3 bases and J by 4 bases, with 19 bases between the two germline ends. For the CDR3, the DNA is TGTGCCACCAGCAGGCCCGGGGCAGGGGGGATGTACGAGCAGTACTTC. Amino acid sequence: CATSRPGAGGMYEQYF.

V and J are TRBV6-1 and TRBJ1-1; 11 bases are shared with TRBD1. V was pared by 4 bases and J by 10 bases, with 11 bases of the junction left unmatched. This CDR3 has 15 residues. The germline V gene encodes CDR1 MNHNS and CDR2 SASEGT. CDR3 amino acids: CASSGTGTGGRGAFF. CDR3 DNA: TGTGCCAGCAGTGGAACAGGGACAGGGGGTAGAGGAGCTTTCTTT.

In its sample, this clone was seen once. The chain combines TRBV6-1 with TRBJ1-4, with TRBD1 as a possible D gene (5 bases). V was cut by 3 bases and J by 7 bases, with 15 bases left in between. This CDR3 is 15 amino acids long. Germline V gives CDR1 MNHNS, CDR2 SASEGT. The CDR3 sequence is CASSDGTEGSEKLFF. The DNA for the CDR3 is TGTGCCAGCAGTGACGGGACCGAGGGTAGTGAAAAACTGTTTTTT.

The chain employs TRBV5-1 and TRBJ2-1, with 7 nucleotides matching TRBD2. CDR3 length equals 15 residues. Looked up from germline, CDR1 is SGHRS and CDR2 is YFSETQ. V shed 0 bases and J 5 bases; nucleotides not matched to a gene: 5. CDR3 nucleotide sequence: TGCGCCAGCAGCTTGGCGGGAGGCCGTAACAATGAGCAGTTCTTC. This gives the protein CASSLAGGRNNEQFF. The full variable domain, rest sourced from reference TRBV5-1 and TRBJ2-1, is KAGVTQTPRYLIKTRGQQVTLSCSPISGHRSVSWYQQTPGQGLQFLFEYFSETQRNKGNFPGRFSGRQFSNSRSEMNVSTLELGDSALYLCASSLAGGRNNEQFFGPGTRLTVL.

CDR3 bases: TGTGCCAGCAGCGTAGTAGGTGGGCGGTACAATGAGCAGTTCTTC. Translation: CASSVVGGRYNEQFF. J is TRBJ2-1 and V is TRBV9; D unclear. V lost 0 bases and J 4 bases, leaving 11 bases between the germline ends. Germline V gene data show CDR1 as SGDLS and CDR2 as YYNGEE. This CDR3 comprises 15 residues.

V gene TRBV6-5 combines with J gene TRBJ2-1; D ambiguous. V dropped 5 bases and J dropped 0 bases, with 8 bases sitting between them. The CDR3 contains 14 residues. The V gene's germline CDR1 is MNHEY and CDR2 SVGAGI. CDR3 residues: CASSVAVSYNEQFF. In DNA, the CDR3 is TGTGCCAGCAGTGTGGCGGTCTCCTACAATGAGCAGTTCTTC.

V is TRBV13 and J is TRBJ2-1, with 7 bases aligning to TRBD2. The CDR3 spans 18 residues. Losses at the gene ends were 0 bases for V and 7 bases for J; bases not matched to a gene: 15. CDR1 is PRHDT and CDR2 is FYEKMQ in the germline V gene (reference sequence). The DNA of the CDR3 is TGTGCCAGCAGCTTAGGAGGATGGTGGGGGGGAATCGGGAATGAGCAGTTCTTC. Amino acid sequence: CASSLGGWWGGIGNEQFF.